This T cell receptor (beta chain) came from a study of blood T cell repertoires in COVID-19. Clones were read by immunoSEQ multiplex PCR, and TCRdb kept only the in-frame ones, dropping some. The sample carries about 370,000 clones, 70% to 90% recorded once. The V and J ends lost 0 bases and 7 bases, in that order; junction bases with no gene match: 11. The CDR3 contains 17 residues. Germline lookup yields CDR1 SGHRS and CDR2 YFSETQ. This TCR came from a woman aged 25 to 39 with COVID-19, enrolled during active disease. Sequencing was carried out using peripheral blood. The V call is TRBV5-1, the J call TRBJ2-3; TRBD2 matches 10 bases. CDR3 loop: CASSLAVAGGPGHTQYF. In DNA form, the CDR3 reads TGCGCCAGCAGCTTGGCAGTAGCGGGGGGCCCCGGGCATACGCAGTATTTT.